This TCR beta chain was recorded in a study of cytomegalovirus exposure and HLA in healthy donors. Assay: immunoSEQ multiplex PCR; the TCRdb copy retains only in-frame clones and omits some. This table has almost 200,000 clones, roughly 77% appearing once. From the approximately 110-subject validation cohort, which was separate from the roughly 680-subject first cohort, the donors were drawn. The CDR3 totals 14 residues. The germline V and J ends were trimmed by 3 bases and 2 bases, with 10 bases remaining between them. Germline-derived CDR1 and CDR2 are KGHSH and LQKENI. The sample consisted of PBMCs. The chain couples TRBV18 to TRBJ1-2; D is possibly TRBD1 (6 bases). This sequence was found in a woman in her thirties in good health and CMV-seronegative. CDR3 nucleotide sequence: TGTGCCAGCTCACCCAAAACAGGGAACTATGGCTACACCTTC. This gives the protein CASSPKTGNYGYTF. Complete variable domain (other parts from reference TRBV18 and TRBJ1-2): NAGVMQNPRHLVRRRGQEARLRCSPMKGHSHVYWYRQLPEEGLKFMVYLQKENIIDESGMPKERFSAEFPKEGPSILRIQQVVRGDSAAYFCASSPKTGNYGYTFGSGTRLTVV.